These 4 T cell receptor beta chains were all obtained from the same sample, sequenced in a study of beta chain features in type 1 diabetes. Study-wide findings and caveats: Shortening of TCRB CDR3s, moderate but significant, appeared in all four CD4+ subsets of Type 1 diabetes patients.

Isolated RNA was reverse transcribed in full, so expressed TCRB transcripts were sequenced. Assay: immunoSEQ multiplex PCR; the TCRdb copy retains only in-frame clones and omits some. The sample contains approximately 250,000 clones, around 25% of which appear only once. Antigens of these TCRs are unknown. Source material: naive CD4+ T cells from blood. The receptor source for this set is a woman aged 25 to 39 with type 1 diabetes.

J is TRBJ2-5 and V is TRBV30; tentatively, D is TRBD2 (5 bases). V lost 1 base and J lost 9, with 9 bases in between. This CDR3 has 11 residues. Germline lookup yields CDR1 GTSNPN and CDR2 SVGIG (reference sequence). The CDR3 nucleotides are TGTGCCTGGAGTGGTATCGGGGCCCAGTACTTC. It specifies CAWSGIGAQYF.

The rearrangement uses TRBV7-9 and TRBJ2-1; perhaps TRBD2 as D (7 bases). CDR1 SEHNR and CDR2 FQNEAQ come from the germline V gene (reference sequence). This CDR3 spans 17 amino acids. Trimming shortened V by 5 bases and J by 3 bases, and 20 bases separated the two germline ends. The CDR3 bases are TGTGCCAGCAGCAGGGGGTGGGAGGGCCTTCGCTACAATGAGCAGTTCTTC. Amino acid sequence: CASSRGWEGLRYNEQFF.

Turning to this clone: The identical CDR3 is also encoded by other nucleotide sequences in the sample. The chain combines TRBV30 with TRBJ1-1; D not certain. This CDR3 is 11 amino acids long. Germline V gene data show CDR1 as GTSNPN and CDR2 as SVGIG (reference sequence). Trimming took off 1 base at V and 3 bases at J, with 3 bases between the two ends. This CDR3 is CAWSADTEAFF. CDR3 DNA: TGTGCCTGGAGTGCAGACACTGAAGCTTTCTTT.

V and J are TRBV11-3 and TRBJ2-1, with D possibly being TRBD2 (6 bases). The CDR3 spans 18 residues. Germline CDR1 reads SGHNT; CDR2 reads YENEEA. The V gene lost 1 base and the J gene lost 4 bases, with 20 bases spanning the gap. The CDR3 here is CASSLGLAFGLKYNEQFF. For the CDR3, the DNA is TGTGCCAGCAGCTTAGGTTTGGCGTTCGGACTAAAATACAATGAGCAGTTCTTC. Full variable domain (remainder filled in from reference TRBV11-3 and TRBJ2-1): EAGVVQSPRYKIIEKKQPVAFWCNPISGHNTLYWYLQNLGQGPELLIRYENEEAVDDSQLPKDRFSAERLKGVDSTLKIQPAELGDSAVYLCASSLGLAFGLKYNEQFFGPGTRLTVL.